The clone carrying this T cell receptor (beta chain) was seen only once. The antigen remains undetermined. The data belong to a study of PD-1 blockade in classical Hodgkin lymphoma. Regarding the study as a whole: Complete responders had baseline diversity similar to newly diagnosed patients. With CD4+ cells, TCR diversity rose significantly by C4D1, but not with CD8+ cells. Newly diagnosed patients had baseline TCR diversity that was reportedly lower than that of healthy donors.

Every patient was affected by relapse after autologous stem cell transplantation, while exposure to brentuximab vedotin was not uniform. Trimming cost V 0 bases and J 0 bases, with 10 bases left between them. Germline V gene data show CDR1 as SGHRS and CDR2 as YFSETQ. The CDR3 is 15 residues long. Libraries were prepared by immunoSEQ multiplex PCR; TCRdb keeps only in-frame clonotypes and omits some of them. The top ten clones hold 2.6% of a sample with 90,000 or so clones, 80% to 95% of them seen once. The V call is TRBV5-1, the J call TRBJ2-7; possible D gene TRBD2, 6 bases. The sequencing used peripheral blood mononuclear cells (PBMCs), collected before the second cycle of nivolumab. The origin of this receptor is a human donor with classical Hodgkin lymphoma. In DNA, the CDR3 is TGCGCCAGCAGCTTGGATGGGACTGCCTCCTACGAGCAGTACTTC. This gives the protein CASSLDGTASYEQYF.